This entry is about one T cell receptor (beta chain). Its antigen remains unknown. There were only Caucasian adults among the donors, and all lived in Nashville, Tennessee. In the authors' workflow: ImmunoSEQ yielded junction-only sequences lacking quality scores, so filtering differed. Only in-frame clones appear in the TCRdb table, and some are missing; sequencing was by immunoSEQ multiplex PCR. V and J calls and clone size are those listed in that table; D and trimming were worked out from the DNA. The sample lists about 1 million clones, 65% to 75% occurring once. The sample comes from a study of shared clonotypes between healthy human individuals. Study findings and constraints: There were few donors, and this limited the genetic and exposure-history diversity represented.

The sequenced sample consisted of memory CD4+ T cells sorted from blood. The subset here: CD45RA-negative fraction. This clonotype was obtained from a man younger than 30 in good health.

This CDR3 is CASSAEGGKETQYF. The CDR3, as DNA: TGCGCCAGCAGCGCCGAAGGGGGAAAAGAGACCCAGTACTTC. The gene calls are TRBV5-1 and TRBJ2-5; maybe TRBD1 (6 bases). The germline CDR1 and CDR2 sequences are SGHRS and YFSETQ. Trimming cost V 4 bases and J 3 bases, with 13 bases left between them. CDR3 length: 14 residues.